Given below is one T cell receptor (beta chain) in context. Its recognized antigen is unknown. No qualities accompany the bases; no much larger clone lies one base away. Enrolling through a virtual design, the prospective study's participants ranged in age from roughly 18 to 89 years and lived across roughly 24 United States geographic areas. In the prospective study, participants were assigned to cohorts based on the clinical history participants reported in a screening survey and a study questionnaire. Recovered participants in ImmuneRACE Cohort 3 were defined as having two consecutive negative NP/OP PCR tests, clearance from a healthcare professional, or resolution of symptoms. Each participant in the prospective study had whole blood, serum and a nasopharyngeal or oropharyngeal swab collected by mobile phlebotomists. Prospective study participants could optionally give additional blood draws and questionnaires over an approximately two-month period. Before DNA extraction, prospective study blood samples were shipped either frozen or at room temperature.

The data belong to a study of blood T cell repertoires in COVID-19 (dated by TCRdb to 2019 to 2021). Broadly, across the study: Samples covering the acute and convalescent phases of COVID-19 were provided by collaborators in the United States, Italy and Spain. The material from the prospective study consisted of cDNA or gDNA derived from T cells, B-cell-depleted T cells, or PBMCs. The dataset comprised deeply sampled blood TCRbeta repertoires from subjects exposed to, actively infected with, or recovered from COVID-19. A freely available public database, intended as a resource for researchers studying the immune response to SARS-CoV-2, is where the repertoires were released. Samples were obtained from the ongoing ImmuneRACE study (first 160 participants) and from 1,254 subjects provided by 6 global collaborators. Sample metadata almost always included a de-identified subject ID, COVID-19 status, age in years and sex. Where HLA class I and class II types were available, the types were taken from metadata supplied by the sample provider, not from assay-based typing. The paper as a whole reports these results and caveats: Clinical and demographic metadata were provided uncurated, with the amount varying by source and participant.

Germline trimming amounts to 3 bases on V and 6 bases on J, with 8 as the count of junction bases outside the gene matches. CDR1 and CDR2, looked up from the germline V gene (reference sequence), are SEHNR and FQNEAQ. The cysteine opens and the phenylalanine closes a CDR3 of 15 amino acids. The kept DNA is CDR3 alone, 45 bases in frame from the first base. TCRbeta CDR3 regions were amplified from genomic DNA using the immunoSEQ Assay, a bias-controlled multiplex PCR. Per the original workflow: The number of nucleated cells in each sample was estimated from the amplification of reference gene primers within the assay. To quantify the absolute abundance of each unique TCRbeta CDR3 rearrangement, sequence reads were collapsed and filtered. Productive Simpson clonality was computed per sample as the square root of Simpson's diversity index over productive rearrangements. As stored in TCRdb, this immuneACCESS dataset retains in-frame rearrangements with V and J assigned. A fraction of the clones does not appear; measured against another copy, unresolved V genes explain less than half of the discrepancy, and the remainder lacks a known reason. That table is the source of V, J and clone size, and D and trimming were worked out from the DNA. Present in this sample are under 250,000 clones, about four fifths of which were seen just once. 3% to 3.5% of the sample comes from the top ten.

The sequenced sample consisted of PBMCs or T cells enriched from blood (not recorded which). This sequence was found in a woman aged 60-75 years who had recovered from COVID-19. Recombination connected TRBV7-9 to TRBJ2-7, with 10 junctional bases fitting TRBD2. The nucleotide sequence reads as follows: TGTGCCAGCAGCTTCTCAGCGGGAGGGCTCGGCGAGCAGTACTTC. Protein translation: CASSFSAGGLGEQYF.